The clone carrying this TCR beta chain was picked up many times. This sample was included in a study of molecular identifiers for immune sequencing clone quantification. TCRdb re-analysed the PCR reads in MiXCR, keeping a single row per CDR3 protein. Here the sample spans some 40,000 distinct CDR3 sequences, approximately 24% being singletons. This sequence originates from a human donor in good health. Some libraries in this study had Jurkat cell RNA spiked in. Source material: naive CD8+ T cells from blood, with Jurkat cell RNA spiked in. The subset was: FACS-sorted CD8+CD4-CCR7+CD45RA+ naive T cells.

The CDR3 region is CAWIPDRGYEQYF. The CDR3 bases are TGTGCCTGGATTCCGGACAGGGGATACGAGCAGTACTTC. The V call is TRBV30, the J call TRBJ2-7; 9 bases are a match to TRBD1. This CDR3 has 13 amino acids. The V gene end was trimmed by 4 bases and the J gene end by 4 bases; junction bases not matched to a gene: 5. From germline, CDR1 is GTSNPN and CDR2 SVGIG (reference sequence).